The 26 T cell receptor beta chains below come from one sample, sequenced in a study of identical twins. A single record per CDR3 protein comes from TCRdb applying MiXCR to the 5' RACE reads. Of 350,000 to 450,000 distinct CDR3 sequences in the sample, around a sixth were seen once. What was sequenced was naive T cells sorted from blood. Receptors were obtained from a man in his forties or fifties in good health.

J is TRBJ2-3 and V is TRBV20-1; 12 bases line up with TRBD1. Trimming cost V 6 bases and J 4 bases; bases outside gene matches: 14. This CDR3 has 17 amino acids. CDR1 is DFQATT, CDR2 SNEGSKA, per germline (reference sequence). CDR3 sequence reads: CSAAGGDRGRIADTQYF. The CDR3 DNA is TGCAGTGCAGCAGGGGGGGACAGGGGGCGAATTGCAGATACGCAGTATTTT.

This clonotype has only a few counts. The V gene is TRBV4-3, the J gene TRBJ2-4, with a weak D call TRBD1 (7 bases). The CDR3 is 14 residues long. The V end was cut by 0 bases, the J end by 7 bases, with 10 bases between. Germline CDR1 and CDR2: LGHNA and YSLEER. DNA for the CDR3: TGCGCCAGCAGCCAAGATTCAGGGGGGAACATTCAGTACTTC. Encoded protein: CASSQDSGGNIQYF.

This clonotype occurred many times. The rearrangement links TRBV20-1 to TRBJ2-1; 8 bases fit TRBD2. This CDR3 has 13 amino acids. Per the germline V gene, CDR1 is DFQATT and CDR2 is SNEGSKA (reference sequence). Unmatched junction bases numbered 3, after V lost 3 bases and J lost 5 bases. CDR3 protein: CSASGGANNEQFF. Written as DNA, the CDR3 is TGCAGTGCTAGCGGGGGGGCCAACAATGAGCAGTTCTTC.

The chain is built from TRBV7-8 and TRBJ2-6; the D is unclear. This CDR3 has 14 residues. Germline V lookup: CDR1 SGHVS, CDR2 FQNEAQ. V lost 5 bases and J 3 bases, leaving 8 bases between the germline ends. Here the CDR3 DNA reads TGTGCCAGCAGCCCTGTCTATGGGGCCAACGTCCTGACTTTC. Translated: CASSPVYGANVLTF.

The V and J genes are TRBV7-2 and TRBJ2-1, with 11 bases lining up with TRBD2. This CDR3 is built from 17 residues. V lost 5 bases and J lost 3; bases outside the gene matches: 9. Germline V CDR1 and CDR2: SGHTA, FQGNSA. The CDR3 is CASSGSASGGSYNEQFF. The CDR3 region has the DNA TGTGCCAGCAGCGGATCTGCTAGCGGGGGGAGCTACAATGAGCAGTTCTTC.

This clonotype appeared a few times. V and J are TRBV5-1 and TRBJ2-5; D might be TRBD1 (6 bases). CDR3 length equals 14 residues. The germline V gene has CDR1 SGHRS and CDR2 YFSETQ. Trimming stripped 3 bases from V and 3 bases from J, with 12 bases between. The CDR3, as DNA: TGCGCCAGCAGCTCGGGACATACGAAAGAGACCCAGTACTTC. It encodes CASSSGHTKETQYF.

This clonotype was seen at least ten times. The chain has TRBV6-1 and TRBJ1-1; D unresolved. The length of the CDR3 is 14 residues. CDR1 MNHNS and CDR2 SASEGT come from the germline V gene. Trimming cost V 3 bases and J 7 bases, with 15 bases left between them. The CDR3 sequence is CASSESHGTFEAFF. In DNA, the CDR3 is TGTGCCAGCAGTGAGTCACATGGAACCTTTGAAGCTTTCTTT.

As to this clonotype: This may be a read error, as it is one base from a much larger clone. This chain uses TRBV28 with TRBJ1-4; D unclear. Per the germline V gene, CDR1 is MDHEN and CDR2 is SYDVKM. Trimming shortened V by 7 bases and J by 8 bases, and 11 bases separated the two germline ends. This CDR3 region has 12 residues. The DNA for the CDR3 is TGTGCCAGCAATTTTGGGGAAGAAAAACTGTTTTTT. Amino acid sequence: CASNFGEEKLFF. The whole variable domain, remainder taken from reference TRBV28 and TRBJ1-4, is DVKVTQSSRYLVKRTGEKVFLECVQDMDHENMFWYRQDPGLGLRLIYFSYDVKMKEKGDIPEGYSVSREKKERFSLILESASTNQTSMYLCASNFGEEKLFFGSGTQLSVL.

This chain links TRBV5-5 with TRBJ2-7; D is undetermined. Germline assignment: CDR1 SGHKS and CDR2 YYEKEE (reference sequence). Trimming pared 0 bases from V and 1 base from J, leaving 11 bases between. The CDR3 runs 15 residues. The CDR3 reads CASSLVGQSSYEQYF. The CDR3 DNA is TGTGCCAGCAGCTTGGTTGGGCAGTCTTCCTACGAGCAGTACTTC.

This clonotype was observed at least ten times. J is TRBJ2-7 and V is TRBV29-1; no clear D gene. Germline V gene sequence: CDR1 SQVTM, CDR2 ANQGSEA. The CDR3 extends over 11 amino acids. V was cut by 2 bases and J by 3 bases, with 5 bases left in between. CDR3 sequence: CSVEIGYEQYF. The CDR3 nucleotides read TGCAGCGTTGAAATAGGCTACGAGCAGTACTTC.

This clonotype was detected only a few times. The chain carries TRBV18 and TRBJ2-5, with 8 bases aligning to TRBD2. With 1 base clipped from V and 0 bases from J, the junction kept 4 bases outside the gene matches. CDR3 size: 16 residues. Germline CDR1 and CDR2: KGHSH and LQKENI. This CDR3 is CASSPRTSWNQETQYF. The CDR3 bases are TGTGCCAGCTCACCACGGACTAGCTGGAACCAAGAGACCCAGTACTTC.

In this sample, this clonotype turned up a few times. The CDR3 coding sequence is TGCAGTGCTACTCGACCGGGAGCGTTCGAGCAGTACTTC. This codes for CSATRPGAFEQYF. This chain connects TRBV20-1 to TRBJ2-7, with D tentatively TRBD2 (6 bases). The CDR3 is 13 amino acids. With 4 bases removed from V and 6 bases from J, the gap between germline ends came to 16 bases. In germline, CDR1 is DFQATT, CDR2 SNEGSKA (reference sequence).

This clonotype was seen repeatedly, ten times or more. The CDR3 nucleotides are TGTGCCAGCAGTAGGCTCGGACAGGGGGATGGAAACACCATATATTTT. This gives the protein CASSRLGQGDGNTIYF. V gene TRBV12-3 or TRBV12-4 combines with J gene TRBJ1-3; 10 nucleotides align to TRBD1. This CDR3 is 16 amino acids long. The V segment lost 5 bases and the J segment 3 bases; nucleotides outside the gene matches: 7.

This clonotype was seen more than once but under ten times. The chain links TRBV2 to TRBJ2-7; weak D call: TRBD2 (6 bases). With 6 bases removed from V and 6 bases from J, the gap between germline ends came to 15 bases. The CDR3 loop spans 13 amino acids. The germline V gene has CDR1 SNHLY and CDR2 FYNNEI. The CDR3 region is CASRTGEKFEQYF. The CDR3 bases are TGTGCCAGCAGGACGGGGGAAAAGTTCGAGCAGTACTTC.

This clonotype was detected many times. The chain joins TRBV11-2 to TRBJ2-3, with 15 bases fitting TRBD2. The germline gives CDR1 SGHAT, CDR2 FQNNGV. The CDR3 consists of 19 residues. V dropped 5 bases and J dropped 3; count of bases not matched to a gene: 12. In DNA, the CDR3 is TGTGCCAGCAGCCACCCGGGAGGACTAGCGGGGGGGCGGACAGATACGCAGTATTTT. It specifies CASSHPGGLAGGRTDTQYF.

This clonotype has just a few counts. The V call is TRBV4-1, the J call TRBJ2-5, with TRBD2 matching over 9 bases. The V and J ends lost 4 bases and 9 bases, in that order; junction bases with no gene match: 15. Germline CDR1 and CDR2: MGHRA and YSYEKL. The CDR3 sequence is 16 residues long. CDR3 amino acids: CASSLHRGLASPAQYF. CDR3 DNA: TGCGCCAGCAGCCTCCACCGCGGACTAGCGTCCCCGGCCCAGTACTTC.

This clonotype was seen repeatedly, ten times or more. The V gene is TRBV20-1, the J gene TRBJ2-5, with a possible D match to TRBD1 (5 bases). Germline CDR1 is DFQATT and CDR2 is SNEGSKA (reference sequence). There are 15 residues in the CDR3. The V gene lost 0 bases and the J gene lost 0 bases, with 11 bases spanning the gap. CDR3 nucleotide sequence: TGCAGTGCTAGAGACTGGGGCCCCGACCAAGAGACCCAGTACTTC. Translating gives CSARDWGPDQETQYF.

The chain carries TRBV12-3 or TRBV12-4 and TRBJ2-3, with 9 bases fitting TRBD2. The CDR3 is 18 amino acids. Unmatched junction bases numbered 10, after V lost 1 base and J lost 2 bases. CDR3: CASSLVGGLAGSTDTQYF. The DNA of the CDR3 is TGTGCCAGCAGTTTAGTGGGTGGGCTAGCGGGATCCACAGATACGCAGTATTTT.

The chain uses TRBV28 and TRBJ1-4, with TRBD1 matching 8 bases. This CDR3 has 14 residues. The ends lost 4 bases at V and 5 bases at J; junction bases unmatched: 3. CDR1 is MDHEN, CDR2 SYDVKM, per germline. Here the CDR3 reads CASSSRGLNEKLFF. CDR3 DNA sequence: TGTGCCAGCAGTTCCAGGGGGCTGAATGAAAAACTGTTTTTT.

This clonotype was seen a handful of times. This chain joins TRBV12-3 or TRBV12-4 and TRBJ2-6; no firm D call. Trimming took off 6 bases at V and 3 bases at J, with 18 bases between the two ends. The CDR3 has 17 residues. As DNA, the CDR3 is TGTGCCAGCAGCCAAAGTTTTTTGTTGGTTGGGGCCAACGTCCTGACTTTC. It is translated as CASSQSFLLVGANVLTF.

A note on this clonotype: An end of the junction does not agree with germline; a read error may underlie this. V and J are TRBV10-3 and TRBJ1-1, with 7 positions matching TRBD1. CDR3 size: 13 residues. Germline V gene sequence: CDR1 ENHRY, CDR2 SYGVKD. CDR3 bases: TGTGCCATCAGTGTTGGGACAGTGAATGAAGCTCTCTTT. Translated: CAISVGTVNEALF.

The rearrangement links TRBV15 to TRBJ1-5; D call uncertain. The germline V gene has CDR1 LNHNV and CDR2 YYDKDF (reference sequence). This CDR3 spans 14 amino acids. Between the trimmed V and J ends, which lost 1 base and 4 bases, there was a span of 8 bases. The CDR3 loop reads CATSRGIPNQPQHF. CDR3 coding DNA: TGTGCCACCAGCAGAGGCATCCCAAATCAGCCCCAGCATTTT.

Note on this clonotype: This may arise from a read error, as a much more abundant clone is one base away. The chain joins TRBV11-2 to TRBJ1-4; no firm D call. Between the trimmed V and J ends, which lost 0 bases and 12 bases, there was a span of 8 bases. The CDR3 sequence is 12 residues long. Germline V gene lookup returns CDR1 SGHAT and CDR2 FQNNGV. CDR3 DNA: TGTGCCAGCAGCTTAGACCGAGAAGAACTGTTTTTT. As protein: CASSLDREELFF.

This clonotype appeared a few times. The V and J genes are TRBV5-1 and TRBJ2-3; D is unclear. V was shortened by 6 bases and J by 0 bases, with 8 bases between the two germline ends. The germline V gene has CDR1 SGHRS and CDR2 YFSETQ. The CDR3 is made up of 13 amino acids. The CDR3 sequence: CASKVESTDTQYF. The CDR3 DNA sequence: TGCGCCAGCAAGGTGGAGAGCACAGATACGCAGTATTTT.

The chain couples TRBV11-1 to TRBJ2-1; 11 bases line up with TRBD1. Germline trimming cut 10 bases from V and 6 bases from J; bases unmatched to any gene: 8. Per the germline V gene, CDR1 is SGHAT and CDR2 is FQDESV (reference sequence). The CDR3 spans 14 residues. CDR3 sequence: CATRGGQGGNEQFF. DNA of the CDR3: TGTGCCACCAGAGGGGGACAGGGGGGCAATGAGCAGTTCTTC.

The CDR3: CASSQDLRSGELFF. Written as DNA, the CDR3 is TGTGCCAGCAGCCAAGATCTAAGGTCAGGGGAGCTGTTTTTT. V usage is TRBV14 and J usage is TRBJ2-2; no reliable D call. Trimming took 0 bases from V and 8 from J, leaving 10 bases between them. Germline V gene sequence: CDR1 SGHDN, CDR2 FVKESK. The CDR3 length is 14 residues.